Listed below are T cell receptor beta chains from one sample, sequenced in a study of T-cell memory formation after mild COVID-19. TCRdb itself ran the 5' RACE reads through MiXCR, one entry per CDR3 protein. The sample shows about 260,000 distinct CDR3 sequences, around 15% of them seen only once. Sequencing input: PBMCs or a T cell subset sorted from them (not recorded which). Receptors were obtained from a young man who had mild COVID-19 (a few samples of this study predate the infection). Cell type and time point are not known. Both conserved end residues are part of each CDR3. A D gene is named only where the DNA matches it firmly. The listing skips clone size in some rows; elsewhere it reads once, few, many or a size class.

d_call: TRBD2
clone_size: few
v_call: TRBV4-1
cdr3_length: 17
j_call: TRBJ2-5
cdr3_nt: TGCGCCAGCAGCCAGCAGCGGACTAGCGGGGGGGAAGAGACCCAGTACTTC
cdr3_aa: CASSQQRTSGGEETQYF

d_call: TRBD1
clone_size: few
v_call: TRBV2
cdr3_length: 16
j_call: TRBJ2-6
cdr3_nt: TGTGCCAGATCGACAGGGCCTTCTTCTGGGGCCAACGTCCTGACTTTC
cdr3_aa: CARSTGPSSGANVLTF

d_call: TRBD2
clone_size: few
v_call: TRBV7-2
cdr3_length: 14
j_call: TRBJ2-1
cdr3_nt: TGTGCCAGCAGCCCTGGGACTAGCGGGAGTGAGCAGTTCTTC
cdr3_aa: CASSPGTSGSEQFF

d_call: NA
clone_size: NA
v_call: TRBV7-2
cdr3_length: 13
j_call: TRBJ1-2
cdr3_nt: TGTGCCAGCAGCCCTAGGGGTCACTATGGCTACACCTTC
cdr3_aa: CASSPRGHYGYTF

d_call: TRBD1
clone_size: few
v_call: TRBV9
cdr3_length: 13
j_call: TRBJ2-7
cdr3_nt: TGTGCCAGCAGCGCTGGGGACAGCTACGAGCAGTACTTC
cdr3_aa: CASSAGDSYEQYF

d_call: TRBD1
clone_size: NA
v_call: TRBV5-1
cdr3_length: 16
j_call: TRBJ1-2
cdr3_nt: TGCGCCAGCAGCCCAGGACAGGCGTTGACCTATAATGGCTACACCTTC
cdr3_aa: CASSPGQALTYNGYTF

d_call: TRBD1
clone_size: few
v_call: TRBV5-6
cdr3_length: 17
j_call: TRBJ2-3
cdr3_nt: TGTGCCAGCAGCTTTCGGGTAGGGGGCACCCCCACAGATACGCAGTATTTT
cdr3_aa: CASSFRVGGTPTDTQYF

d_call: TRBD1
clone_size: few
v_call: TRBV5-1
cdr3_length: 15
j_call: TRBJ2-3
cdr3_nt: TGCGCCAGCAGCTTTCGGGACAGGCTAACAGATACGCAGTATTTT
cdr3_aa: CASSFRDRLTDTQYF

d_call: NA
clone_size: once
v_call: TRBV6-2/TRBV6-3
cdr3_length: 17
j_call: TRBJ2-1
cdr3_nt: TGTGCCAGCAGTACCAGGGTTTTTGGAGGCTCCTACAATGAGCAGTTCTTC
cdr3_aa: CASSTRVFGGSYNEQFF

d_call: NA
clone_size: NA
v_call: TRBV7-3
cdr3_length: 13
j_call: TRBJ1-2
cdr3_nt: TGTGCCAGCAGCTTTGAGGGGTTCTATGGCTACACCTTC
cdr3_aa: CASSFEGFYGYTF

d_call: NA
clone_size: few
v_call: TRBV7-9
cdr3_length: 14
j_call: TRBJ2-2
cdr3_nt: TGTGCCAGCATCGGTTTCGCGAACACCGGGGAGCTGTTTTTT
cdr3_aa: CASIGFANTGELFF

d_call: NA
clone_size: few
v_call: TRBV5-1
cdr3_length: 14
j_call: TRBJ2-5
cdr3_nt: TGCGCCAGCAGCCGGGACGGGAACCAAGAGACCCAGTACTTC
cdr3_aa: CASSRDGNQETQYF

d_call: NA
clone_size: many
v_call: TRBV7-9
cdr3_length: 13
j_call: TRBJ2-7
cdr3_nt: TGTGCCAGCAGCTTAGCTGTGGTGAGCGAGCAGTACTTC
cdr3_aa: CASSLAVVSEQYF

d_call: TRBD1
clone_size: NA
v_call: TRBV12-3/TRBV12-4
cdr3_length: 15
j_call: TRBJ2-5
cdr3_nt: TGTGCCAGCAGTTTGGGACAGGGTTTCTACGAGACCCAGTACTTC
cdr3_aa: CASSLGQGFYETQYF

d_call: NA
clone_size: NA
v_call: TRBV7-3
cdr3_length: 15
j_call: TRBJ2-5
cdr3_nt: TGTGCCAGCAGCCATTCCGGGGGGCCCCAAGAGACCCAGTACTTC
cdr3_aa: CASSHSGGPQETQYF

d_call: NA
clone_size: NA
v_call: TRBV12-3/TRBV12-4
cdr3_length: 11
j_call: TRBJ1-2
cdr3_nt: TGTGCCAGCAGTTTACTGTATGGCTACACCTTC
cdr3_aa: CASSLLYGYTF

d_call: TRBD2
clone_size: once
v_call: TRBV5-6
cdr3_length: 15
j_call: TRBJ2-3
cdr3_nt: TGTGCCAGCAGCCAGCTAGCGGGGGACACAGATACGCAGTATTTT
cdr3_aa: CASSQLAGDTDTQYF

d_call: NA
clone_size: NA
v_call: TRBV21-1
cdr3_length: 16
j_call: TRBJ2-3
cdr3_nt: TGTGCCAGCAGTGAACTAGCGGGGGGGACCACAGATACGCAGTATTTT
cdr3_aa: CASSELAGGTTDTQYF

d_call: NA
clone_size: many
v_call: TRBV20-1
cdr3_length: 13
j_call: TRBJ1-1
cdr3_nt: TGCAGTGCTTCTAGGGGGGAACACACTGAAGCTTTCTTT
cdr3_aa: CSASRGEHTEAFF

d_call: NA
clone_size: few
v_call: TRBV4-1
cdr3_length: 16
j_call: TRBJ1-5
cdr3_nt: TGCGCCAGCAGCCAAGATTTCAGGCAGAACAATCAGCCCCAGCATTTT
cdr3_aa: CASSQDFRQNNQPQHF

d_call: TRBD1
clone_size: few
v_call: TRBV20-1
cdr3_length: 12
j_call: TRBJ2-3
cdr3_nt: TGCAGTGCGACAGGGCTTGGAGATACGCAGTATTTT
cdr3_aa: CSATGLGDTQYF

d_call: TRBD1
clone_size: NA
v_call: TRBV20-1
cdr3_length: 14
j_call: TRBJ2-5
cdr3_nt: TGCAGTGCAAGCCCGGGACAGGGTAAAGAGACCCAGTACTTC
cdr3_aa: CSASPGQGKETQYF

d_call: NA
clone_size: NA
v_call: TRBV6-2/TRBV6-3
cdr3_length: 15
j_call: TRBJ1-1
cdr3_nt: TGTGCCAGCAGTTACCGTGGCGCCCGGAGCACTGAAGCTTTCTTT
cdr3_aa: CASSYRGARSTEAFF

d_call: NA
clone_size: few
v_call: TRBV7-6
cdr3_length: 13
j_call: TRBJ1-5
cdr3_nt: TGTGCCAGCAGCGGGCGGGTTGATCAGCCCCAGCATTTT
cdr3_aa: CASSGRVDQPQHF

d_call: NA
clone_size: few
v_call: TRBV7-9
cdr3_length: 13
j_call: TRBJ2-1
cdr3_nt: TGTGCCAGCATCTTGGACAGTTACAATGAGCAGTTCTTC
cdr3_aa: CASILDSYNEQFF

d_call: NA
clone_size: NA
v_call: TRBV6-4
cdr3_length: 15
j_call: TRBJ2-3
cdr3_nt: TGTGCCAGCAGTGAGTTTGGAGCTAGCACAGATACGCAGTATTTT
cdr3_aa: CASSEFGASTDTQYF

d_call: TRBD1
clone_size: few
v_call: TRBV6-2/TRBV6-3
cdr3_length: 16
j_call: TRBJ2-1
cdr3_nt: TGTGCCAGCAGTTACTCGGGGGGGACAGGGGCGAATGAGCAGTTCTTC
cdr3_aa: CASSYSGGTGANEQFF

d_call: NA
clone_size: NA
v_call: TRBV15
cdr3_length: 17
j_call: TRBJ2-5
cdr3_nt: TGTGCCACCAGCAGGTTCCGGGGGCGAACGTACCAAGAGACCCAGTACTTC
cdr3_aa: CATSRFRGRTYQETQYF

d_call: NA
clone_size: few
v_call: TRBV4-1
cdr3_length: 13
j_call: TRBJ1-2
cdr3_nt: TGCGCCAGCAGCCAATACGACAGCTATGGCTACACCTTC
cdr3_aa: CASSQYDSYGYTF

d_call: NA
clone_size: NA
v_call: TRBV7-2
cdr3_length: 13
j_call: TRBJ2-3
cdr3_nt: TGTGCCAGCAGCCCTAGCGTATCAGATACGCAGTATTTT
cdr3_aa: CASSPSVSDTQYF

d_call: NA
clone_size: once
v_call: TRBV7-9
cdr3_length: 14
j_call: TRBJ1-1
cdr3_nt: TGTGCCAGCAGCTGGCGGCAGGGGCACACTGAAGCTTTCTTT
cdr3_aa: CASSWRQGHTEAFF

d_call: NA
clone_size: once
v_call: TRBV4-2
cdr3_length: 16
j_call: TRBJ1-4
cdr3_nt: TGTGCCAGCAGCCAAGCCCGCCCACAGGGTAATGAAAAACTGTTTTTT
cdr3_aa: CASSQARPQGNEKLFF

d_call: NA
clone_size: few
v_call: TRBV10-3
cdr3_length: 12
j_call: TRBJ1-1
cdr3_nt: TGTGCCATCGAGGGGGACGACACTGAAGCTTTCTTT
cdr3_aa: CAIEGDDTEAFF

d_call: TRBD2
clone_size: NA
v_call: TRBV7-2
cdr3_length: 18
j_call: TRBJ2-3
cdr3_nt: TGTGCCAGCAGCTCGCCCCGTACCCCCGGGACTAGCTACGATACGCAGTATTTT
cdr3_aa: CASSSPRTPGTSYDTQYF

d_call: TRBD1
clone_size: NA
v_call: TRBV6-1
cdr3_length: 15
j_call: TRBJ1-2
cdr3_nt: TGTGCCAGCAGTGAAGGCAGGGGGGCTAACTATGGCTACACCTTC
cdr3_aa: CASSEGRGANYGYTF

d_call: TRBD1
clone_size: NA
v_call: TRBV12-3/TRBV12-4
cdr3_length: 15
j_call: TRBJ1-6
cdr3_nt: TGTGCCAGCAGTTTAGGGACAGGGGATAATTCACCCCTCCACTTT
cdr3_aa: CASSLGTGDNSPLHF

d_call: NA
clone_size: many
v_call: TRBV15
cdr3_length: 15
j_call: TRBJ2-1
cdr3_nt: TGTGCCACCAGCAGGCAGACGGGATCCTACAATGAGCAGTTCTTC
cdr3_aa: CATSRQTGSYNEQFF

d_call: NA
clone_size: few
v_call: TRBV19
cdr3_length: 13
j_call: TRBJ1-6
cdr3_nt: TGTGCCAGTAGTATAGGCCGGGGGTCACCCCTCCACTTT
cdr3_aa: CASSIGRGSPLHF

d_call: NA
clone_size: NA
v_call: TRBV4-3
cdr3_length: 17
j_call: TRBJ1-1
cdr3_nt: TGCGCCAGCAGCCAAGATTTGACAGCCCCCGGGGACACTGAAGCTTTCTTT
cdr3_aa: CASSQDLTAPGDTEAFF

d_call: NA
clone_size: NA
v_call: TRBV4-3
cdr3_length: 13
j_call: TRBJ1-2
cdr3_nt: TGCGCCAGCAGGGGACACGGAAGGGGTGGCTACACCTTC
cdr3_aa: CASRGHGRGGYTF

d_call: NA
clone_size: NA
v_call: TRBV6-5
cdr3_length: 17
j_call: TRBJ1-1
cdr3_nt: TGTGCCAGCAGTTCCAAGTTTGGGGCTGTGGGTAACACTGAAGCTTTCTTT
cdr3_aa: CASSSKFGAVGNTEAFF

d_call: NA
clone_size: NA
v_call: TRBV27
cdr3_length: 14
j_call: TRBJ1-4
cdr3_nt: TGTGCCAGCAGTCCCCTGTTGATGGCGGAAAAACTGTTTTTT
cdr3_aa: CASSPLLMAEKLFF

d_call: NA
clone_size: NA
v_call: TRBV6-5
cdr3_length: 13
j_call: TRBJ2-2
cdr3_nt: TGTGCCAGCAGCAAGCATGACACCGGGGAGCTGTTTTTT
cdr3_aa: CASSKHDTGELFF

d_call: NA
clone_size: NA
v_call: TRBV6-6
cdr3_length: 13
j_call: TRBJ1-2
cdr3_nt: TGTGCCAGCAGTTACAGGGATCACTATGGCTACACCTTC
cdr3_aa: CASSYRDHYGYTF

d_call: NA
clone_size: NA
v_call: TRBV5-1
cdr3_length: 14
j_call: TRBJ1-6
cdr3_nt: TGCGCCAGCAGCTTGGACTACCCAAATTCACCCCTCCACTTT
cdr3_aa: CASSLDYPNSPLHF

d_call: NA
clone_size: many
v_call: TRBV12-3/TRBV12-4
cdr3_length: 20
j_call: TRBJ1-5
cdr3_nt: TGTGCCAGCAGTTTTGGTCGGTGGCAGGGAGGCGAGTTTGGCAATCAGCCCCAGCATTTT
cdr3_aa: CASSFGRWQGGEFGNQPQHF

d_call: NA
clone_size: few
v_call: TRBV4-3
cdr3_length: 18
j_call: TRBJ1-5
cdr3_nt: TGCGCCAGCAGCCAAGAAAGGTACTCGGAGTATAGCAATCAGCCCCAGCATTTT
cdr3_aa: CASSQERYSEYSNQPQHF

d_call: NA
clone_size: NA
v_call: TRBV5-5
cdr3_length: 18
j_call: TRBJ2-6
cdr3_nt: TGTGCCAGCAGCTTGGCCTGGGACGGCCAATCTGGGGCCAACGTCCTGACTTTC
cdr3_aa: CASSLAWDGQSGANVLTF

d_call: TRBD1
clone_size: NA
v_call: TRBV7-9
cdr3_length: 13
j_call: TRBJ1-6
cdr3_nt: TGTGCCGGCCGGGACAGGGGTAATTCACCCCTCCACTTT
cdr3_aa: CAGRDRGNSPLHF

d_call: NA
clone_size: few
v_call: TRBV15
cdr3_length: 15
j_call: TRBJ1-6
cdr3_nt: TGTGCCACCAGCAGAGACCCAGGGCGGAATTCACCCCTCCACTTT
cdr3_aa: CATSRDPGRNSPLHF

d_call: NA
clone_size: many
v_call: TRBV7-2
cdr3_length: 15
j_call: TRBJ1-2
cdr3_nt: TGTGCCAGCAGCTTAGAGCTCCGGACACCCGGGGGCTACACCTTC
cdr3_aa: CASSLELRTPGGYTF